These 11 T cell receptor beta chains were sequenced from one sample in a study of CD4 T cells in relation to SARS-CoV-2 and coronaviruses. The table came from immunoSEQ multiplex PCR; TCRdb's copy has only in-frame clones and leaves some out. Among around 35,000 clones listed, over 75% were seen once. Specimen: memory CD4+ T cells from PBMCs. The receptors stem from an adult with COVID-19.

This clone was recorded only once. V gene TRBV5-1 combines with J gene TRBJ2-5, with TRBD1 matching 8 bases. V was pared by 4 bases and J by 6 bases, with 8 bases of the junction left unmatched. The CDR3 is 14 amino acids. Germline lookup yields CDR1 SGHRS and CDR2 YFSETQ. This CDR3 reads CASSIWTGQKTQYF. The CDR3 region has the DNA TGCGCCAGCAGCATATGGACAGGGCAAAAGACCCAGTACTTC.

CDR3 coding DNA: TGTGCCAGCAGTCCAGGGACTAGCGGGAGTAGGCAGCAGTACTTC. Translation gives CASSPGTSGSRQQYF. This rearrangement joins TRBV9 to TRBJ2-7; 14 bases are a match to TRBD2. Trimming removed 5 bases from V and 8 bases from J; junction bases left unmatched: 9. The germline V gene has CDR1 SGDLS and CDR2 YYNGEE. The CDR3 consists of 15 residues. Drawing the rest from reference TRBV9 and TRBJ2-7, the complete variable domain is DSGVTQTPKHLITATGQRVTLRCSPRSGDLSVYWYQQSLDQGLQFLIQYYNGEERAKGNILERFSAQQFPDLHSELNLSSLELGDSALYFCASSPGTSGSRQQYFGPGTRLTVT.

V is TRBV18 and J is TRBJ2-5; D remains unclear. CDR1 and CDR2 (germline): KGHSH, LQKENI. There are 14 residues in the CDR3. The V and J ends lost 5 bases and 1 base respectively, with 11 bases between them. This CDR3 is CASSVRNTQETQYF. In DNA, the CDR3 is TGTGCCAGCTCAGTACGTAACACCCAAGAGACCCAGTACTTC.

This chain uses TRBV4-1 with TRBJ2-1, with 8 bases identical to TRBD2. Germline V gene lookup returns CDR1 MGHRA and CDR2 YSYEKL. This CDR3 is built from 17 residues. V lost 1 base to trimming and J lost 7 bases; unmatched junction nucleotides: 12. CDR3 loop: CASSQGELADPGNEQFF. CDR3 DNA: TGCGCCAGCAGCCAAGGTGAACTAGCGGACCCGGGGAATGAGCAGTTCTTC.

The chain joins TRBV2 to TRBJ2-7; D is unclear. Trimming removed 6 bases from V and 6 bases from J, with 9 bases in between. There are 11 residues in the CDR3. Germline CDR1 is SNHLY and CDR2 is FYNNEI. CDR3 residues: CASSRKSEQYF. CDR3 nucleotide sequence: TGTGCCAGCAGCCGGAAGTCCGAGCAGTACTTC.

The chain couples TRBV18 to TRBJ1-1; no firm D call. The CDR3 is 14 residues long. Germline CDR1 reads KGHSH; CDR2 reads LQKENI. V was cut by 4 bases and J by 3 bases, with 12 bases left in between. For the CDR3, the DNA is TGTGCCAGCTCACGAGGAGCTGTGGACACTGAAGCTTTCTTT. It codes for CASSRGAVDTEAFF.

This chain links TRBV4-3 with TRBJ1-6; D call uncertain. The CDR3 spans 17 residues. The V gene's germline CDR1 is LGHNA and CDR2 YSLEER. V lost 1 base to trimming and J lost 0 bases, with 10 bases between them. CDR3 nucleotides: TGCGCCAGCAGCCAAGTTTTCACGAGCTCCTATAATTCACCCCTCCACTTT. Translation: CASSQVFTSSYNSPLHF.

This chain links TRBV9 with TRBJ2-1, with 8 bases that match TRBD1. With V trimmed by 3 bases and J by 4 bases, 6 bases remained unmatched. The CDR3 contains 15 residues. CDR1 is SGDLS and CDR2 is YYNGEE in the germline V gene. CDR3 sequence (DNA): TGTGCCAGCAGCGCGCAGGGGGCTGAATACAATGAGCAGTTCTTC. Residues: CASSAQGAEYNEQFF. Full variable domain (rest looked up from reference TRBV9 and TRBJ2-1): DSGVTQTPKHLITATGQRVTLRCSPRSGDLSVYWYQQSLDQGLQFLIQYYNGEERAKGNILERFSAQQFPDLHSELNLSSLELGDSALYFCASSAQGAEYNEQFFGPGTRLTVL.

The chain has TRBV29-1 and TRBJ2-5; D gene unclear. Germline V CDR1 and CDR2: SQVTM, ANQGSEA. The CDR3 is made up of 10 amino acids. V was clipped by 5 bases and J by 5 bases, with 6 bases between them. CDR3 protein: CSVFFETQYF. The CDR3 nucleotides are TGCAGCGTTTTTTTCGAGACCCAGTACTTC. Drawing the rest from reference TRBV29-1 and TRBJ2-5, the complete variable domain is SAVISQKPSRDICQRGTSLTIQCQVDSQVTMMFWYRQQPGQSLTLIATANQGSEATYESGFVIDKFPISRPNLTFSTLTVSNMSPEDSSIYLCSVFFETQYFGPGTRLLVL.

The V call is TRBV11-2, the J call TRBJ2-3, with 9 positions matching TRBD2. The CDR3 sequence is 15 residues long. V shed 3 bases and J 3 bases; nucleotides not matched to a gene: 4. CDR1 is SGHAT, CDR2 FQNNGV, per germline. CDR3 DNA sequence: TGTGCCAGCAGCTTGCGGGAGGGCCGGACAGATACGCAGTATTTT. Translated, it gives CASSLREGRTDTQYF.

This clone occurred once. The J gene is TRBJ2-7, the V gene TRBV10-3; D remains unclear. V dropped 5 bases and J dropped 4 bases, with 6 bases sitting between them. This CDR3 contains 11 residues. In germline, CDR1 is ENHRY, CDR2 SYGVKD. CDR3 protein: CAISIGYEQYF. The CDR3 region has the DNA TGTGCCATCAGTATCGGATACGAGCAGTACTTC.